Here is one T cell receptor beta chain with its context. The antigen remains undetermined. These data originate in a study of cytomegalovirus exposure and HLA in healthy donors. General study results and limits: About 87% or about 30% of the time was how often most TCR beta V segments were productive, according to an earlier analysis. In a later analysis, TCR association rates varied by HLA locus: DRB1 most, HLA-C fewest. The study flagged approximately 180 TCR beta chains as cytomegalovirus-associated.

The PCR had 60 Vbeta and 13 Jbeta primers. The repertoire was sequenced with immunoSEQ multiplex PCR; TCRdb's copy has only in-frame clones and lacks some. Among around 140,000 clones listed, around 79% were seen once. The CDR3 runs 15 residues. V lost 3 bases and J 6 bases, leaving 16 bases between the germline ends. Germline loops: CDR1 LGHNA, CDR2 YSLEER. The sequencing input was PBMCs. The receptor was derived from a woman between 40 and 55 years old in good health and CMV-seronegative. The J gene is TRBJ2-3, the V gene TRBV4-3, with D tentatively TRBD1 (6 bases). The CDR3 DNA follows: TGCGCCAGCAGCCATGAGTACAGGGAAGGGGATACGCAGTATTTT. It yields the protein CASSHEYREGDTQYF.